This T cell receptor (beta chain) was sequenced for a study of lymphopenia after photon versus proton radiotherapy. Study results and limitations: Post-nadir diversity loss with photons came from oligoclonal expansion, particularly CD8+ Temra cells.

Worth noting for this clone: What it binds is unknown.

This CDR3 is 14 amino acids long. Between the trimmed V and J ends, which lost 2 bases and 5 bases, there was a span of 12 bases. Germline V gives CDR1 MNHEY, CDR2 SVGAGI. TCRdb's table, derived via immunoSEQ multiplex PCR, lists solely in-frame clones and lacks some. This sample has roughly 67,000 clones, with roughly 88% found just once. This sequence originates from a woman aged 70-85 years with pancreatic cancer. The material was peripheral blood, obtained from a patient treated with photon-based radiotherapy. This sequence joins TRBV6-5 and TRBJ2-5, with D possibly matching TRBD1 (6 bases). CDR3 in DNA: TGTGCCAGCAGTTACAGACAGGCCGGGGAGACCCAGTACTTC. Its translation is CASSYRQAGETQYF.